This T cell receptor beta chain was retrieved from a study of OX40 agonist ivuxolimab in advanced cancers. Study observations and caveats: At doses 0.1 to 3.0 mg/kg, CD4+ and CD8+ clones expanded. The work left the antigen specificity of expanded peripheral T cells undetermined.

Blood got drawn at baseline, again on cycle 4 day 1, and then on cycle 7 day 1. About this clone: Its specificity is unknown.

The assay was immunoSEQ multiplex PCR, and TCRdb's table has in-frame clones only and misses some. The table has approximately 58,000 clones, 88% seen once; the top ten hold roughly 3.7%. The sample in question was CD4+ or CD8+ T cells sorted from blood, obtained in a trial of the OX40 agonist ivuxolimab. This clonotype originated in an adult with an advanced solid tumor such as melanoma, head and neck, liver or kidney cancer.

In nucleotides, the CDR3 is TGTGCCAGCAGCCCGGCCCCCTCCCCAGATACGCAGTATTTT. Translated, it gives CASSPAPSPDTQYF. This sequence joins TRBV11-2 and TRBJ2-3; D remains ambiguous. The CDR3 loop spans 14 amino acids. V dropped 5 bases and J dropped 4 bases, with 13 bases sitting between them. Germline loops: CDR1 SGHAT, CDR2 FQNNGV. Full variable domain (rest looked up from reference TRBV11-2 and TRBJ2-3): EAGVAQSPRYKIIEKRQSVAFWCNPISGHATLYWYQQILGQGPKLLIQFQNNGVVDDSQLPKDRFSAERLKGVDSTLKIQPAKLEDSAVYLCASSPAPSPDTQYFGPGTRLTVL.